This TCR beta chain was found in a study of blood T cell repertoires in COVID-19. For the study at large: From T cells, B-cell-depleted T cells, or PBMCs came the material, which was cDNA or gDNA.

Profiled with immunoSEQ multiplex PCR; TCRdb holds only in-frame clones, not every one. This table has about 230,000 clones, around 84% appearing once. Trimming removed 2 bases at V and 3 bases at J, with 13 bases between. The CDR3 is 15 residues long. Germline V gene data show CDR1 as MNHNY and CDR2 as SVGAGI (reference sequence). The receptor was derived from a man between 50 and 59 years old with COVID-19, enrolled during active disease. The rearrangement links TRBV6-6 to TRBJ1-2, with D perhaps TRBD1 (5 bases). The sequencing input was peripheral blood. The CDR3 is CASSYVQVRDYGYTF. For the CDR3, the DNA is TGTGCCAGCAGTTACGTACAGGTCAGGGACTATGGCTACACCTTC.